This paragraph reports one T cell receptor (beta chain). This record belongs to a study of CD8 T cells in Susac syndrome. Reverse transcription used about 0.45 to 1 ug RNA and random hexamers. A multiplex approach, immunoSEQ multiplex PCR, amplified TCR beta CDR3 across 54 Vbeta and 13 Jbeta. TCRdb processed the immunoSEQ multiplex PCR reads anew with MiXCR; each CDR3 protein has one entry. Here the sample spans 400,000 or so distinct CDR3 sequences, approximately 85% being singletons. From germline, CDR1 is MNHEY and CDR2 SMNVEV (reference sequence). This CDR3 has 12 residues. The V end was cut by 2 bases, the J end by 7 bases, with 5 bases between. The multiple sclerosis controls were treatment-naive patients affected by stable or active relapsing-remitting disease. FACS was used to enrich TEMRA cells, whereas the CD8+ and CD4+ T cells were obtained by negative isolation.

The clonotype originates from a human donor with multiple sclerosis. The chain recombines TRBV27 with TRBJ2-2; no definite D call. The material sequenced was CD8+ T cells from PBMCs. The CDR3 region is CASSLVGGELFF. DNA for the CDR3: TGTGCCAGCAGTTTAGTGGGCGGGGAGCTGTTTTTT.